Reported below is one T cell receptor beta chain. The DNA is left out, because the CDR3 cannot be placed on it with certainty; the CDR3 is given as TCRdb lists it. The sample belongs to a study of OX40 agonist ivuxolimab in advanced cancers. CDR1 and CDR2 from the germline V gene are SGHNT and YENEEA. The CDR3 has 16 residues if both end residues are counted. TCRdb keeps only in-frame clones here, not all; method: immunoSEQ multiplex PCR. Among under 75,000 clones listed, approximately 88% were seen once. The TCR was taken from an adult with an advanced solid tumor such as melanoma, head and neck, liver or kidney cancer. The gene calls are TRBV11-3 and TRBJ2-5; the D call of TRBD2 is as the table states it, not checked on the DNA. The sequenced sample was CD4+ or CD8+ T cells sorted from blood, obtained in a trial of the OX40 agonist ivuxolimab. Here the CDR3 reads CASSFGSGGGQETQYF.